Shown below are 22 T cell receptor beta chains from a single sample sequenced in a study of lymphopenia after photon versus proton radiotherapy (dated by TCRdb to about 2019). Library preparation employed the immunoSEQ multiplex PCR assay. The source is immuneACCESS, and TCRdb retained only in-frame sequences with V and J called. Part of the clones is not carried over; for the studies checked, unresolved V genes explain less than half of this, and the remainder is unexplained. The sample contains 150,000 to 200,000 clones, more than 85% of them found a single time. The top ten hold around 5% of the sample. The sequencing here drew on peripheral blood, taken from a patient treated with photon-based radiotherapy. The receptor source for this set is a man aged 45-65 years with gastric cancer.

The chain is built from TRBV18 and TRBJ1-4; TRBD1 matches at 8 bases. Looked up from germline, CDR1 is KGHSH and CDR2 is LQKENI. There are 13 residues in the CDR3. V was clipped by 2 bases and J by 14 bases; unmatched bases: 7. CDR3 loop: CASSPARQGPLFF. CDR3 sequence (DNA): TGTGCCAGCTCACCAGCCCGACAGGGGCCTCTGTTTTTT.

This chain connects TRBV5-6 to TRBJ2-5; weak D call: TRBD1 (5 bases). The CDR3 length is 14 residues. Trimming stripped 0 bases from V and 6 bases from J, with 12 bases between. From germline, CDR1 is SGHDT and CDR2 YYEEEE. DNA of the CDR3: TGTGCCAGCAGCTTGGTAGGCAGGGAAAAGACCCAGTACTTC. Amino acids: CASSLVGREKTQYF.

This clone was detected once. The chain combines TRBV5-1 with TRBJ2-7, with 13 bases lining up with TRBD2. CDR1 is SGHRS and CDR2 is YFSETQ in the germline V gene. The length of the CDR3 is 15 residues. Losses at the gene ends were 4 bases for V and 0 bases for J; bases not matched to a gene: 1. The CDR3: CASSRTSGSSYEQYF. The CDR3 region has the DNA TGCGCCAGCAGCAGGACTAGCGGGAGCTCCTACGAGCAGTACTTC.

This sequence joins TRBV6-5 and TRBJ1-2; D is uncertain. The CDR3 loop spans 13 amino acids. V gave up 8 bases and J gave up 5 bases, with 15 bases separating them. Germline CDR1 reads MNHEY; CDR2 reads SVGAGI. The CDR3 DNA reads as TGTGCCAGCGGAAAGGGCGAGAAGTATGGCTACACCTTC. Amino acid sequence: CASGKGEKYGYTF.

This clone came up a few times. The rearrangement joins TRBV5-1 to TRBJ2-2; D gene unclear. Germline CDR1 is SGHRS and CDR2 is YFSETQ. CDR3 length: 15 amino acids. V lost 4 bases to trimming and J lost 1 base, with 11 bases between them. The CDR3 DNA is TGCGCCAGCAGCCTTACTCCGAGGAACACCGGGGAGCTGTTTTTT. Residues: CASSLTPRNTGELFF.

The chain links TRBV27 to TRBJ1-1; 10 bases agree with TRBD1. Trimming took 6 bases from V and 6 from J; bases not matched to a gene: 4. The CDR3 contains 13 residues. Germline V gives CDR1 MNHEY, CDR2 SMNVEV (reference sequence). CDR3 region: CASRRTGGSEAFF. The DNA of the CDR3 is TGTGCCAGCAGGCGGACAGGGGGATCTGAAGCTTTCTTT.

This chain links TRBV6-1 with TRBJ1-5; possible D gene TRBD1, 6 bases. CDR1 is MNHNS, CDR2 SASEGT, per germline. This CDR3 has 13 residues. The germline V and J ends were trimmed by 6 bases and 5 bases, with 11 bases remaining between them. The CDR3 loop is CASRRGGDQPQHF. CDR3 bases: TGTGCCAGCAGGAGGGGGGGGGATCAGCCCCAGCATTTT.

This clone was found once. CDR3 DNA sequence: TGTGCCAGCAGAGAGCGCGGGGGAACCTACGAGCAGTACTTC. Its translation is CASRERGGTYEQYF. This chain links TRBV6-1 with TRBJ2-7; 7 nucleotides match TRBD2. The length of the CDR3 is 14 residues. In germline, CDR1 is MNHNS, CDR2 SASEGT. V gave up 6 bases and J gave up 2 bases; unmatched junction bases: 7.

The rearrangement links TRBV28 to TRBJ1-5; D perhaps matches TRBD1 (6 bases). CDR1 MDHEN and CDR2 SYDVKM come from the germline V gene. The CDR3 spans 13 residues. V lost 10 bases, J lost 11 bases, and 21 bases lay in between. The chain's CDR3 is CATMDSRIGSQHF. The CDR3 bases are TGTGCCACTATGGACAGCCGGATAGGGTCCCAGCATTTT.

This rearrangement joins TRBV6-1 to TRBJ2-1; D gene uncertain. Germline lookup yields CDR1 MNHNS and CDR2 SASEGT. Between the trimmed V and J ends, which lost 2 bases and 10 bases, there was a span of 18 bases. The CDR3 is 15 amino acids. CDR3 DNA: TGTGCCAGCAGTGAAAAGGGCAGGCCTTATTGGGAGCAGTTCTTC. This sequence encodes CASSEKGRPYWEQFF.

This clone was observed a few times. This rearrangement joins TRBV15 to TRBJ2-1; D not resolved. The germline V gene encodes CDR1 LNHNV and CDR2 YYDKDF (reference sequence). The CDR3 contains 18 residues. The germline V and J ends were trimmed by 0 bases and 4 bases, with 19 bases remaining between them. DNA of the CDR3: TGTGCCACCAGCAGAGATCCGTGGCCTACCCGGAGTTACAATGAGCAGTTCTTC. Its protein product is CATSRDPWPTRSYNEQFF.

This clone has just a few counts. The rearrangement uses TRBV27 and TRBJ2-7, with TRBD2 as a possible D gene (6 bases). V dropped 8 bases and J dropped 2 bases, with 19 bases sitting between them. The CDR3 contains 15 residues. The germline V gene encodes CDR1 MNHEY and CDR2 SMNVEV (reference sequence). The CDR3 sequence is CASSKSRGNAYEQYF. In nucleotides, the CDR3 is TGTGCCAGCTCCAAATCCCGGGGGAATGCCTACGAGCAGTACTTC.

This chain connects TRBV27 to TRBJ2-2; D gene ambiguous. From germline, CDR1 is MNHEY and CDR2 SMNVEV (reference sequence). The CDR3 consists of 14 residues. The V gene lost 2 bases and the J gene lost 2 bases, with 6 bases spanning the gap. The CDR3 region is CASSLIVNTGELFF. The CDR3 DNA follows: TGTGCCAGCAGTTTAATAGTCAACACCGGGGAGCTGTTTTTT.

The V and J genes are TRBV6-5 and TRBJ2-7; 8 bases agree with TRBD2. The J segment lost 1 base and the V segment lost 7 bases, leaving 6 bases of the junction unmatched. Germline loops: CDR1 MNHEY, CDR2 SVGAGI. This CDR3 region has 14 residues. CDR3 loop: CASKFTSGSYEQYF. The CDR3 DNA sequence: TGTGCCAGCAAGTTCACTAGCGGATCCTACGAGCAGTACTTC.

The chain recombines TRBV5-4 with TRBJ2-3, with TRBD1 matching over 7 bases. The CDR3 is made up of 14 amino acids. Trimming at V came to 4 bases and at J to 2 bases, leaving 4 bases not matched to a gene. Germline V lookup: CDR1 SGHNT, CDR2 YYREEE (reference sequence). The CDR3, as DNA: TGTGCCAGCAGCGTGGGACAGACCACAGATACGCAGTATTTT. Its translation: CASSVGQTTDTQYF.

The V and J genes are TRBV5-1 and TRBJ2-7; TRBD1 is a possible D gene (6 bases). V lost 0 bases to trimming and J lost 5 bases, with 15 bases between them. The germline V gene has CDR1 SGHRS and CDR2 YFSETQ. This CDR3 region has 15 residues. The CDR3 loop reads CASSLEVGQGDEQYF. For the CDR3, the DNA is TGCGCCAGCAGCTTGGAAGTGGGACAAGGGGACGAGCAGTACTTC. Full variable domain (rest looked up from reference TRBV5-1 and TRBJ2-7): KAGVTQTPRYLIKTRGQQVTLSCSPISGHRSVSWYQQTPGQGLQFLFEYFSETQRNKGNFPGRFSGRQFSNSRSEMNVSTLELGDSALYLCASSLEVGQGDEQYFGPGTRLTVT.

The chain uses TRBV4-1 and TRBJ1-2; D is possibly TRBD1 (5 bases). This CDR3 spans 13 amino acids. V lost 1 base and J 3 bases, leaving 6 bases between the germline ends. CDR1 is MGHRA and CDR2 is YSYEKL in the germline V gene. CDR3 nucleotide sequence: TGCGCCAGCAGCCAAGGGGGCCACTATGGCTACACCTTC. Translation gives CASSQGGHYGYTF.

The gene calls are TRBV5-4 and TRBJ1-1, with D unclear. V dropped 1 base and J dropped 1 base, with 11 bases sitting between them. Germline CDR1 and CDR2: SGHNT and YYREEE (reference sequence). The CDR3 has 15 amino acids. The CDR3 bases are TGTGCCAGCAGCTTGCGGTCCAGAGCGAACACTGAAGCTTTCTTT. It specifies CASSLRSRANTEAFF.

This sequence joins TRBV11-2 and TRBJ2-3; weak D call: TRBD2 (5 bases). This CDR3 comprises 14 residues. Germline V lookup: CDR1 SGHAT, CDR2 FQNNGV. The V end lost 3 bases, the J end lost 0 bases, and 7 bases lay between the germline ends. The CDR3 here is CASSFGVSTDTQYF. DNA of the CDR3: TGTGCCAGCAGCTTCGGGGTTAGCACAGATACGCAGTATTTT.

The genes are TRBV7-9 and TRBJ2-7; D ambiguous. Germline V lookup: CDR1 SEHNR, CDR2 FQNEAQ (reference sequence). CDR3 length: 12 amino acids. The V end lost 3 bases, the J end lost 4 bases, and 7 bases lay between the germline ends. CDR3 in amino acids: CASSFLAYEQYF. DNA of the CDR3: TGTGCCAGCAGCTTTCTTGCGTACGAGCAGTACTTC.

The rearrangement links TRBV7-9 to TRBJ2-7; D unclear. CDR1 is SEHNR and CDR2 is FQNEAQ in the germline V gene (reference sequence). Trimming left V 2 bases short and J 2 bases short, with 13 bases between. The CDR3 runs 15 residues. CDR3 residues: CASSLQQGPPYEQYF. The CDR3 DNA reads TGTGCCAGCAGCTTACAACAAGGACCGCCCTACGAGCAGTACTTC.

The J gene is TRBJ2-2, the V gene TRBV6-4, with TRBD2 matching over 11 bases. The V gene end was trimmed by 6 bases and the J gene end by 7 bases; junction bases not matched to a gene: 16. This CDR3 is built from 18 residues. Germline V CDR1 and CDR2: MRHNA, SNTAGT. CDR3 DNA: TGTGCCAGCAGATCCCCCCCGACTAGCGGGATAAGTGGCGGGGAGCTGTTTTTT. Protein sequence: CASRSPPTSGISGGELFF.